This T cell receptor beta chain emerged from a study of identical twins. Study-wide points: Part of the zero-insertion signal could reflect confounding by invariant MAIT and iNKT cells. Within cord blood, abundant beta clonotypes carried fewer insertions, but memory repertoires showed no such trend.

TCRdb analysed the 5' RACE reads with MiXCR anew, one entry per CDR3 protein. The sample lists 350,000 to 600,000 distinct CDR3 sequences; around 14% were seen once. Trimming took 0 bases from V and 5 from J; bases not matched to a gene: 1. Looked up from germline, CDR1 is SGHRS and CDR2 is YFSETQ. There are 14 residues in the CDR3. This clonotype came up a few times. The antigen is unknown. Every sampled donor was Caucasian and healthy. This sample was shared with a second study, whose subject was yellow fever vaccine responses in identical twins. Per that study: Reportedly, the T cell response mounted by twins to vaccine seemed partly convergent, partly personalized.

The sequence was collected from a woman under 30 in good health. Sequenced input: CD4+ T cells sorted from blood. The rearrangement uses TRBV5-1 and TRBJ2-3, with 9 bases identical to TRBD1. CDR3 coding DNA: TGCGCCAGCAGCTTGGCGGGACAGGGAGATACGCAGTATTTT. The encoded protein is CASSLAGQGDTQYF.